This paragraph reports one TCR beta chain. This entry belongs to a study of blood T cell repertoires in COVID-19. The data were produced by immunoSEQ multiplex PCR, yet TCRdb's version contains in-frame clones alone and is incomplete. The table has over 100,000 clones, approximately 88% seen once; the top ten hold roughly a quarter. The V end was cut by 0 bases, the J end by 0 bases, with 13 bases between. The CDR3 runs to 17 residues. From germline, CDR1 is KGHDR and CDR2 SFDVKD. The chain combines TRBV24-1 with TRBJ1-1; D remains ambiguous. The material sequenced was peripheral blood. The TCR comes from a man aged 55-75 years with acute or convalescent COVID-19. The CDR3 protein is CATSDLPLGELNTEAFF. The CDR3 DNA reads TGTGCCACCAGTGATTTGCCTCTCGGGGAATTGAACACTGAAGCTTTCTTT.